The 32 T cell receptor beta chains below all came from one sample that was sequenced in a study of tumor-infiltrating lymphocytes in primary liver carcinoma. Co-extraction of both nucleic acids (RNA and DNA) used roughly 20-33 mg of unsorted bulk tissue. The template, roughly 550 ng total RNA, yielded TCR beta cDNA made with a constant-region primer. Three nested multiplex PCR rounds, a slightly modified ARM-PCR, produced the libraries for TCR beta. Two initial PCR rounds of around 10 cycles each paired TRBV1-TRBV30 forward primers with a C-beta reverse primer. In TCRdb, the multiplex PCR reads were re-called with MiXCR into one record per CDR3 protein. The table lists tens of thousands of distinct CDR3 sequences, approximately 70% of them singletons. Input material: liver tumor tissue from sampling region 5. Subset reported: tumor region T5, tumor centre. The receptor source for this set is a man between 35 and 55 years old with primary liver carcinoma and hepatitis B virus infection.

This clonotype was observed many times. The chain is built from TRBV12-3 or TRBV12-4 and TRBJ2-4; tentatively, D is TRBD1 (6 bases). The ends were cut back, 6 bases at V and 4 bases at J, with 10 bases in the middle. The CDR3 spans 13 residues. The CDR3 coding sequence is TGTGCCAGCAGACTTGACAGGAAAAACATTCAGTACTTC. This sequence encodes CASRLDRKNIQYF.

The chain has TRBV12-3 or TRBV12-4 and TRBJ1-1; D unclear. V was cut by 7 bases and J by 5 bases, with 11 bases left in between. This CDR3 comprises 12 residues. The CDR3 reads CASNGDGTEAFF. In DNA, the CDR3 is TGTGCCAGCAATGGGGATGGAACTGAAGCTTTCTTT.

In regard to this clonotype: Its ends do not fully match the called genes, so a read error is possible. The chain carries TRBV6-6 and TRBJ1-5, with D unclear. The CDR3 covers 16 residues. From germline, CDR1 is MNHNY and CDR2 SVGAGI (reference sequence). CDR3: CARSYQVEYSNQPQHF. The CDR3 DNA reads TGTGCCAGGAGTTACCAAGTAGAGTATAGCAATCAGCCTCAGCATTTT.

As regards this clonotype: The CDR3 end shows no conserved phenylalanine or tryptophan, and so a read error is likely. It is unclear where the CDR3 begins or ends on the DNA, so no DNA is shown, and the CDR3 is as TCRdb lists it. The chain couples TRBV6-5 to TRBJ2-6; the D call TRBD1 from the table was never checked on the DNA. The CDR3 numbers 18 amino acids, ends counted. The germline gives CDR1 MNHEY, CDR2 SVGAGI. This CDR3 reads CASSHWTGMKAGANVLIS.

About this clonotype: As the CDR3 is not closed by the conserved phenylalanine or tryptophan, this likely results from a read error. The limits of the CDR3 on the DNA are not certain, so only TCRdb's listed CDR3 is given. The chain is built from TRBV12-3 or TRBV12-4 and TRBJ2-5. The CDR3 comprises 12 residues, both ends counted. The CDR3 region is CASSTVRETQCV.

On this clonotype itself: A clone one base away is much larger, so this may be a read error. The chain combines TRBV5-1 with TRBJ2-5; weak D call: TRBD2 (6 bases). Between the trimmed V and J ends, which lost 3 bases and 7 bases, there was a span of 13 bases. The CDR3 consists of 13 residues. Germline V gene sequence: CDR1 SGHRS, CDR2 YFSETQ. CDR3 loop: CASSYREKGTQYF. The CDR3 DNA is TGCGCCAGCAGCTACCGGGAGAAGGGGACCCAGTACTTC.

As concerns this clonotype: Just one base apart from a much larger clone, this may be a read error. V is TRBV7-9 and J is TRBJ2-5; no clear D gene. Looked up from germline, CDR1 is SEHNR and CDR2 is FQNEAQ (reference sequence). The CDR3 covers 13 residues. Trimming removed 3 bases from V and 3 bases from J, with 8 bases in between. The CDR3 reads CASSFMIEETQYF. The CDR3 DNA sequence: TGTGCCAGCAGCTTTATGATAGAAGAGACCCAGTACTTC.

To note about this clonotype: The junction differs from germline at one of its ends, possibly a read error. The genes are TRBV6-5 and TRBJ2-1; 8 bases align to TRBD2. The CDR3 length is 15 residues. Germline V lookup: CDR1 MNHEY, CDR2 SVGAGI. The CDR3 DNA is TGTGCCGGCAGTTACCGGACCAGCGGGAGCCATGAGCAGTTCTTC. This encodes CAGSYRTSGSHEQFF.

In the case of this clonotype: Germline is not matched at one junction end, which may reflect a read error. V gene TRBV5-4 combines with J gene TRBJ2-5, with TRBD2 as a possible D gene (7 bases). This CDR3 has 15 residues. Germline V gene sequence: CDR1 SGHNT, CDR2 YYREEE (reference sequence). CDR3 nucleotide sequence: TGTGCCAGCAGCTTGGACGGGGGGCTAGGGGAGACACAGCACTTC. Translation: CASSLDGGLGETQHF.

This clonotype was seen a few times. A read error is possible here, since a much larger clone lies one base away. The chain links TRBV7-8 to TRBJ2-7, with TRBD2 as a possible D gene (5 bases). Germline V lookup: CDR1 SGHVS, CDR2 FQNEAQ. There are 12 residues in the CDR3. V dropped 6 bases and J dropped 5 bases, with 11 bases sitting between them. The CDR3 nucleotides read TGTGCCAGCAGGGGCGGGTGGGACGAGCAGTACTTC. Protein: CASRGGWDEQYF.

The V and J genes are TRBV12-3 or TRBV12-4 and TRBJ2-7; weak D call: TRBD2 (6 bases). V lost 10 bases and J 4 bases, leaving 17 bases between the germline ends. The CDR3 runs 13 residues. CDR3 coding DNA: TGTGCCAACGGTCCCCGGGGGTCATACGAGCAGTACTTC. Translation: CANGPRGSYEQYF.

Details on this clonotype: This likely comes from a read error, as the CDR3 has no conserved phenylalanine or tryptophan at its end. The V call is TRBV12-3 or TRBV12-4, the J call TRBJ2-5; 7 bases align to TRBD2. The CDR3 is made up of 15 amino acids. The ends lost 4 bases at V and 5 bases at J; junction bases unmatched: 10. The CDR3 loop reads CASSSGLEGGETQYS. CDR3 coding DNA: TGTGCCAGCAGTTCCGGACTAGAGGGAGGGGAGACCCAGTACTCC.

CDR3 sequence reads: CSATGLAGDYEQYF. The CDR3 coding sequence is TGCAGTGCTACCGGACTAGCGGGAGACTACGAGCAGTACTTC. The chain has TRBV20-1 and TRBJ2-7; 13 bases line up with TRBD2. The junction had 3 bases not matched to a gene; V was cut back by 4 bases and J by 3 bases. Germline V gene data show CDR1 as DFQATT and CDR2 as SNEGSKA (reference sequence). CDR3 size: 14 residues.

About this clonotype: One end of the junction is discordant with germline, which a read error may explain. Written as DNA, the CDR3 is TGTGCCAGCCGCCCTACGGGAGTAGCAGGCGAGCACTACTTC. Its protein product is CASRPTGVAGEHYF. The V gene is TRBV12-3 or TRBV12-4, the J gene TRBJ2-7, with D tentatively TRBD2 (6 bases). This CDR3 spans 14 amino acids.

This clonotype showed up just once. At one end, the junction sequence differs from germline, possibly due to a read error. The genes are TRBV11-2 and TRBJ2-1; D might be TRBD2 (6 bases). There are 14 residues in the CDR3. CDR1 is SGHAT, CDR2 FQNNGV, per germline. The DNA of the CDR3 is TGTGCCAGCAGCCCTGGAGGGCCGTACAGTGAGCAATTCTTC. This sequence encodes CASSPGGPYSEQFF.

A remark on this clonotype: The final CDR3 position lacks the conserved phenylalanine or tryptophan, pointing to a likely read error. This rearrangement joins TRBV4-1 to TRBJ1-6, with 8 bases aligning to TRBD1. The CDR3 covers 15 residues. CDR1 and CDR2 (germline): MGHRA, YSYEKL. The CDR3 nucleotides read TGCACCAGCAGCCAACCCCGGGACAGGAATTCACCCCTCCACTCT. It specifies CTSSQPRDRNSPLHS.

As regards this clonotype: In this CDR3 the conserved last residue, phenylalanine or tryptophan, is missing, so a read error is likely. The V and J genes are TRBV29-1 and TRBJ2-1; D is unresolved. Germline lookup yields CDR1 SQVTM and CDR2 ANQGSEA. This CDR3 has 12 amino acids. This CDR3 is CNVVRLGSEQFL. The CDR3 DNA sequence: TGCAACGTTGTTAGGTTGGGGTCTGAGCAGTTCCTC.

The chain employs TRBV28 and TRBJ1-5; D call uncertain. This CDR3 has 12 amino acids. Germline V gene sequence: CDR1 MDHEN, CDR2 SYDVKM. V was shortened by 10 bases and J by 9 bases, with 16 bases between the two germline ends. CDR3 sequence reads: CAITPPRGPQHF. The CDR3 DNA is TGTGCCATCACCCCCCCCCGTGGGCCCCAGCATTTT.

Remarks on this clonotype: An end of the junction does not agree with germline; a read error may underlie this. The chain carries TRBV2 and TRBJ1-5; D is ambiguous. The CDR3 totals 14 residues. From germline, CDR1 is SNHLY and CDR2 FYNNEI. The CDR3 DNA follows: TGTGCCAGCGGTGAAGTGTATAGCAATCAGCCCCAGCATTTT. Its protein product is CASGEVYSNQPQHF.

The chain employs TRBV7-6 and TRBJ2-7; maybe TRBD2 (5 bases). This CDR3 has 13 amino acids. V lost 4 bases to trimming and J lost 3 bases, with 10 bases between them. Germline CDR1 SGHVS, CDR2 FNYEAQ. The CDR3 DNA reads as TGTGCCAGCAGCTCGCAAGAGGGCTACGAGCAGTACTTC. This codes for CASSSQEGYEQYF.

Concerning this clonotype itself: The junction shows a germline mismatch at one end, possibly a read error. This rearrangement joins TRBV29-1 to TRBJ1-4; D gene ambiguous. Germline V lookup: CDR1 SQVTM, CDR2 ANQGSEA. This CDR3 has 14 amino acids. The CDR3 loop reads CSSGSGPTNEKLFF. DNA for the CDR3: TGCAGCAGCGGCTCAGGACCAACTAATGAAAAGCTGTTTTTT.

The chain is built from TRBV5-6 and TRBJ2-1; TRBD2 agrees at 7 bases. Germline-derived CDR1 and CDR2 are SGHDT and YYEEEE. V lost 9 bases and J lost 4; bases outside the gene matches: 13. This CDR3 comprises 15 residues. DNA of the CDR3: TGTGCCAACACCTCGAAGGCGGGGGAGTACAATGAGCAGTTCTTC. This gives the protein CANTSKAGEYNEQFF.

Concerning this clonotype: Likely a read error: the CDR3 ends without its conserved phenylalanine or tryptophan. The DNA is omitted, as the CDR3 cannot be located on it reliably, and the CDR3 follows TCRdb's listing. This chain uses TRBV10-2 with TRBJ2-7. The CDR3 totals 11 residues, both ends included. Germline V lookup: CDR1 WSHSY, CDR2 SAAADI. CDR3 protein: CASRHSYEKYY.

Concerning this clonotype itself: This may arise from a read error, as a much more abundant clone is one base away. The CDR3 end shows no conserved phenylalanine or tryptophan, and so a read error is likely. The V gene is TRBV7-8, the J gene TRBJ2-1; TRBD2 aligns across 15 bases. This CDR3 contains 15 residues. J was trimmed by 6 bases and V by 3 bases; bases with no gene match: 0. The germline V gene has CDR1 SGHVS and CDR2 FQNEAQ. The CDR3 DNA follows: TGTGCCAGCAGCTTGGGACTAGCGGGGGGCAATGAGCAGTTCTTG. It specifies CASSLGLAGGNEQFL.

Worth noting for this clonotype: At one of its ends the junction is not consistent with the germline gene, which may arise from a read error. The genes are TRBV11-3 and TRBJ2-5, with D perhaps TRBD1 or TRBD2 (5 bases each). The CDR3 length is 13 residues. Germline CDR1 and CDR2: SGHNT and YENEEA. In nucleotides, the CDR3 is TGTGTCAACAGCAGAGGGACCGTAGAGACCCACTACTTC. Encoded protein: CVNSRGTVETHYF.

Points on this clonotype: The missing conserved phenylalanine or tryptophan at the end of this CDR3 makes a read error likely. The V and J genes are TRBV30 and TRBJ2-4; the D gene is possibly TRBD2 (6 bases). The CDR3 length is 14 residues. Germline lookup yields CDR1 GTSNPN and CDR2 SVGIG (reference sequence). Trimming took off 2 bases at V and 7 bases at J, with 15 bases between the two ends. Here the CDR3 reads CAWSFGGEWNIQYL. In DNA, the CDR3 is TGTGCCTGGAGTTTCGGGGGAGAGTGGAACATTCAGTACCTC.

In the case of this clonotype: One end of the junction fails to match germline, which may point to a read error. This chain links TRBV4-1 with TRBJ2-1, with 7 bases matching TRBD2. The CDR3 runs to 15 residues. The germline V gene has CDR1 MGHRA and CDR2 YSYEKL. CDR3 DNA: TGCGCCAGCAGCACGGCTAGCGGTTCCTATAATGAGCAGTTCTTC. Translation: CASSTASGSYNEQFF.

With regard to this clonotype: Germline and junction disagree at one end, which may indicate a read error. For the CDR3, the DNA is TGTACCAGCAACCATACTAGCGGCTTCGAGGATACGCAGTATTTT. Residues: CTSNHTSGFEDTQYF. V is TRBV11-2 and J is TRBJ2-3, with 8 bases matching TRBD2. Germline V gives CDR1 SGHAT, CDR2 FQNNGV. CDR3 size: 15 residues. Variable domain in full (rest from reference TRBV11-2 and TRBJ2-3): EAGVAQSPRYKIIEKRQSVAFWCNPISGHATLYWYQQILGQGPKLLIQFQNNGVVDDSQLPKDRFSAERLKGVDSTLKIQPAKLEDSAVYLCTSNHTSGFEDTQYFGPGTRLTVL.

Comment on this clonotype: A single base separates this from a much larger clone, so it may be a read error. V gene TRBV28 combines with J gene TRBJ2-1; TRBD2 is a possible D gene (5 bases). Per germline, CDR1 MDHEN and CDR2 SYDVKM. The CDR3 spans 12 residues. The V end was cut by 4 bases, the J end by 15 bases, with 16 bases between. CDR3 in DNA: TGTGCCAGCAGTTCAGCGGTTTTGGCGCGGTTCTTC. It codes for CASSSAVLARFF.

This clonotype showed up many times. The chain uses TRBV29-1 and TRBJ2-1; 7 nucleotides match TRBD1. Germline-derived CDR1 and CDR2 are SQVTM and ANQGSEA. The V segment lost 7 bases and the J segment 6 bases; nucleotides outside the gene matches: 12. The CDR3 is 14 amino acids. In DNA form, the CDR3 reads TGCAGCGGCACCCTCCCGACAGGGTTCAATGAGCAGTTCTTC. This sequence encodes CSGTLPTGFNEQFF.

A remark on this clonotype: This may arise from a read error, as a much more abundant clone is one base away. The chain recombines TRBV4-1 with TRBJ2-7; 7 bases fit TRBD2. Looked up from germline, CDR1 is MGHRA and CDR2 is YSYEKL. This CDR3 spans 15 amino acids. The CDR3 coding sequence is TGCACCAGCAGCCCGGACCCCGGGGAGGGGTACGAGCAGTACTTC. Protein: CTSSPDPGEGYEQYF.

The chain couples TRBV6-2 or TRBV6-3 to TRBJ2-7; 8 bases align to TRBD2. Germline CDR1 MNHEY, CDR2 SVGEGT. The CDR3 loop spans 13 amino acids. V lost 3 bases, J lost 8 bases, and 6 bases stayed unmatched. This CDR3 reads CASSYAGGSKQYF. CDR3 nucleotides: TGTGCCAGCAGTTATGCGGGAGGCTCCAAGCAGTACTTC.